The 23 T cell receptor beta chains below all came from one sample that was sequenced in a study of OX40 agonist ivuxolimab in advanced cancers. The assay was immunoSEQ multiplex PCR, and TCRdb's table has in-frame clones only and misses some. In the table there are about 58,000 clones, more than 75% of which are singletons. The input for sequencing was CD4+ or CD8+ T cells sorted from blood, taken in a trial of the OX40 agonist ivuxolimab. The receptors originated from an adult with an advanced solid tumor such as melanoma, head and neck, liver or kidney cancer.

J is TRBJ2-2 and V is TRBV10-3; D not certain. The CDR3 consists of 14 residues. V shed 3 bases and J shed 2 bases, with 7 bases lying between them. Germline V gene lookup returns CDR1 ENHRY and CDR2 SYGVKD. CDR3 in DNA: TGTGCCATCAGTGAATCTACAAACACCGGGGAGCTGTTTTTT. This gives the protein CAISESTNTGELFF.

The chain combines TRBV7-9 with TRBJ1-5; 10 nucleotides align to TRBD1. Trimming took 3 bases from V and 7 from J; bases not matched to a gene: 12. This CDR3 comprises 17 residues. Looked up from germline, CDR1 is SEHNR and CDR2 is FQNEAQ (reference sequence). For the CDR3, the DNA is TGTGCCAGCAGCTTTGATTTAGGGGGACAGGGGAGGCAGCCCCAGCATTTT. This gives the protein CASSFDLGGQGRQPQHF.

The chain is built from TRBV6-1 and TRBJ2-4; the D call may be TRBD1 or TRBD2 (5 bases each). Germline V gene lookup returns CDR1 MNHNS and CDR2 SASEGT. This CDR3 has 14 residues. Trimming removed 7 bases from V and 0 bases from J, with 10 bases in between. The CDR3 sequence: CASIGTLAKNIQYF. The CDR3 nucleotides read TGTGCCAGCATTGGGACCCTAGCCAAAAACATTCAGTACTTC.

This clone was recorded once. This chain uses TRBV5-1 with TRBJ2-1; 10 bases map to TRBD2. The J segment lost 4 bases and the V segment lost 2 bases, leaving 6 bases of the junction unmatched. Germline V gives CDR1 SGHRS, CDR2 YFSETQ. This CDR3 has 16 residues. The chain's CDR3 is CASSLPGLALYNEQFF. DNA of the CDR3: TGCGCCAGCAGCTTACCGGGACTAGCGCTGTACAATGAGCAGTTCTTC.

The J gene is TRBJ1-1, the V gene TRBV18; 7 bases match TRBD1. The CDR3 runs 15 residues. Germline V gives CDR1 KGHSH, CDR2 LQKENI. The V segment lost 3 bases and the J segment 5 bases; nucleotides outside the gene matches: 9. The CDR3 loop is CASSPLKGAGTEAFF. CDR3 bases: TGTGCCAGCTCACCCTTGAAGGGGGCAGGAACTGAAGCTTTCTTT.

The table lists this clone with a count of one. The J gene is TRBJ1-5, the V gene TRBV30; D is unresolved. The germline CDR1 and CDR2 sequences are GTSNPN and SVGIG (reference sequence). This CDR3 contains 13 residues. V lost 2 bases to trimming and J lost 5 bases, with 10 bases between them. CDR3 region: CAWSPSGDQPQHF. The CDR3 DNA reads as TGTGCCTGGAGTCCCTCCGGGGATCAGCCCCAGCATTTT.

This clone was observed a few times. The chain is built from TRBV5-4 and TRBJ2-1; the match to TRBD1 covers 7 bases. J was trimmed by 7 bases and V by 2 bases; bases with no gene match: 6. CDR1 is SGHNT and CDR2 is YYREEE in the germline V gene (reference sequence). The CDR3 sequence is 14 residues long. CDR3 in DNA: TGTGCCAGCAGCTTTGGGACAGCCAAGAATGAGCAGTTCTTC. This encodes CASSFGTAKNEQFF. Full variable domain (missing parts from reference TRBV5-4 and TRBJ2-1): ETGVTQSPTHLIKTRGQQVTLRCSSQSGHNTVSWYQQALGQGPQFIFQYYREEENGRGNFPPRFSGLQFPNYSSELNVNALELDDSALYLCASSFGTAKNEQFFGPGTRLTVL.

The gene calls are TRBV6-5 and TRBJ1-1; D gene unclear. CDR1 is MNHEY, CDR2 SVGAGI, per germline. This CDR3 is built from 15 residues. The germline V and J ends were trimmed by 2 bases and 3 bases, with 13 bases remaining between them. Here the CDR3 DNA reads TGTGCCAGCAGTTACCAGGCAGGTAGGGACACTGAAGCTTTCTTT. Translated, it gives CASSYQAGRDTEAFF.

The chain has TRBV19 and TRBJ1-2, with D tentatively TRBD1 (5 bases). The V gene's germline CDR1 is LNHDA and CDR2 SQIVND (reference sequence). The CDR3 has 13 residues. V gave up 6 bases and J gave up 4 bases, with 12 bases separating them. The CDR3 spells CASRRTLSYGYTF. The CDR3 DNA reads as TGTGCCAGTAGAAGGACATTAAGCTATGGCTACACCTTC.

The chain uses TRBV18 and TRBJ2-1; 8 nucleotides align to TRBD2. The length of the CDR3 is 17 residues. Germline CDR1 is KGHSH and CDR2 is LQKENI. Trimming cost V 2 bases and J 6 bases; bases outside gene matches: 12. The CDR3 bases are TGTGCCAGCTCACCAGGTTTTGGCGAGCGGGAGAGCAATGAGCAGTTCTTC. This translates into CASSPGFGERESNEQFF.

This clone was observed a few times. The V gene is TRBV11-2, the J gene TRBJ1-1; D is uncertain. Trimming removed 5 bases at V and 5 bases at J, with 12 bases between. The CDR3 extends over 13 amino acids. Per germline, CDR1 SGHAT and CDR2 FQNNGV. In DNA, the CDR3 is TGTGCCAGCAGCCAAAACGTGGGGACTGAAGCTTTCTTT. Its translation: CASSQNVGTEAFF.

This rearrangement joins TRBV5-1 to TRBJ2-1; D could derive from TRBD1 or TRBD2 (5 bases each). The CDR3 has 16 amino acids. Trimming took 4 bases from V and 0 from J, leaving 14 bases between them. Looked up from germline, CDR1 is SGHRS and CDR2 is YFSETQ. The CDR3 DNA reads TGCGCCAGCAGCGCTGGGACCGAACGCTCCTACAATGAGCAGTTCTTC. This translates into CASSAGTERSYNEQFF.

The chain recombines TRBV11-1 with TRBJ1-1; D ambiguous. The CDR3 consists of 15 residues. Germline CDR1 is SGHAT and CDR2 is FQDESV (reference sequence). The V end was cut by 5 bases, the J end by 4 bases, with 17 bases between. CDR3 bases: TGTGCCAGCAGCCTCCATCAACTCAGTATCACTGAAGCTTTCTTT. It yields the protein CASSLHQLSITEAFF.

This chain joins TRBV11-3 and TRBJ2-2; unclear D gene. Looked up from germline, CDR1 is SGHNT and CDR2 is YENEEA. The CDR3 extends over 14 amino acids. Trimming stripped 1 base from V and 3 bases from J, with 6 bases between. The CDR3 reads CASSLVFDTGELFF. In nucleotides, the CDR3 is TGTGCCAGCAGCTTAGTCTTCGACACCGGGGAGCTGTTTTTT.

A word on this clone: Other nucleotide sequences in the sample specify the same CDR3. The rearrangement uses TRBV29-1 and TRBJ2-1; D not resolved. With 4 bases removed from V and 0 bases from J, the gap between germline ends came to 7 bases. The CDR3 runs 13 residues. Germline CDR1 and CDR2: SQVTM and ANQGSEA. CDR3 sequence (DNA): TGCAGCGTTGGACGTTTCTCCTACAATGAGCAGTTCTTC. It is translated as CSVGRFSYNEQFF.

The V call is TRBV10-3, the J call TRBJ2-2; no reliable D call. The germline V gene has CDR1 ENHRY and CDR2 SYGVKD. This CDR3 is built from 12 residues. Deletions cut 6 bases from V and 1 base from J, with 3 bases between. The CDR3 coding sequence is TGTGCCATCAGACGGAACACCGGGGAGCTGTTTTTT. Its translation: CAIRRNTGELFF.

The chain is built from TRBV6-1 and TRBJ1-3, with 7 positions matching TRBD1. This CDR3 region has 15 residues. Per germline, CDR1 MNHNS and CDR2 SASEGT. V shed 5 bases and J 3 bases; nucleotides not matched to a gene: 7. Here the CDR3 DNA reads TGTGCCAGCAGTTCTAGCCGGGACAGTGGAAACACCATATATTTT. Its translation is CASSSSRDSGNTIYF.

The chain recombines TRBV5-1 with TRBJ2-2; D is uncertain. Trimming took 2 bases from V and 6 from J, leaving 11 bases between them. CDR1 is SGHRS and CDR2 is YFSETQ in the germline V gene. The CDR3 runs 14 residues. The CDR3 bases are TGCGCCAGCAGCTTTTTGGGCTCCGCCGGGGAGCTGTTTTTT. This codes for CASSFLGSAGELFF.

The chain carries TRBV2 and TRBJ2-3; D gene ambiguous. V lost 2 bases and J 10 bases, leaving 10 bases between the germline ends. CDR3 length equals 12 residues. Germline V gene lookup returns CDR1 SNHLY and CDR2 FYNNEI. The DNA of the CDR3 is TGTGCCAGCAGTGAACTCGGTCTAGCGCAGTATTTT. Translated: CASSELGLAQYF.

This clone was recorded only once. V and J are TRBV4-2 and TRBJ2-2; TRBD2 aligns across 11 bases. This CDR3 has 17 residues. Germline lookup yields CDR1 LGHNA and CDR2 YNFKEQ. The ends lost 0 bases at V and 8 bases at J; junction bases unmatched: 8. This chain's CDR3 is CASSQDLVTSGEGELFF. CDR3 sequence (DNA): TGTGCCAGCAGCCAAGATCTCGTGACTAGCGGGGAGGGGGAGCTGTTTTTT.

The chain carries TRBV6-6 and TRBJ1-1; D may be TRBD1 (5 bases). Trimming took off 5 bases at V and 3 bases at J, with 16 bases between the two ends. The germline CDR1 and CDR2 sequences are MNHNY and SVGAGI (reference sequence). The CDR3 extends over 15 amino acids. CDR3 sequence (DNA): TGTGCCAGCAGTCGTCGGGAGGAGGGGTACACTGAAGCTTTCTTT. Protein: CASSRREEGYTEAFF.

This clone was recorded a few times. Its ends do not fully match the called genes, so a read error is possible. The chain couples TRBV23-1 to TRBJ2-7, with D possibly being TRBD2 (6 bases). TRBV23-1 is assigned to the ORF class and has an uncertain function. The CDR3 has 15 residues. CDR3 in amino acids: CASSQSARAPAGPHF. The CDR3 bases are TGCGCCAGCAGTCAATCGGCTAGAGCCCCGGCGGGACCCCACTTC.

This chain uses TRBV9 with TRBJ1-2; D gene uncertain. CDR3 length: 15 amino acids. The ends were cut back, 0 bases at V and 2 bases at J, with 11 bases in the middle. Germline V gene data show CDR1 as SGDLS and CDR2 as YYNGEE. CDR3 DNA sequence: TGTGCCAGCAGCGTAGTTCCGGAGATCAACTATGGCTACACCTTC. It encodes CASSVVPEINYGYTF.